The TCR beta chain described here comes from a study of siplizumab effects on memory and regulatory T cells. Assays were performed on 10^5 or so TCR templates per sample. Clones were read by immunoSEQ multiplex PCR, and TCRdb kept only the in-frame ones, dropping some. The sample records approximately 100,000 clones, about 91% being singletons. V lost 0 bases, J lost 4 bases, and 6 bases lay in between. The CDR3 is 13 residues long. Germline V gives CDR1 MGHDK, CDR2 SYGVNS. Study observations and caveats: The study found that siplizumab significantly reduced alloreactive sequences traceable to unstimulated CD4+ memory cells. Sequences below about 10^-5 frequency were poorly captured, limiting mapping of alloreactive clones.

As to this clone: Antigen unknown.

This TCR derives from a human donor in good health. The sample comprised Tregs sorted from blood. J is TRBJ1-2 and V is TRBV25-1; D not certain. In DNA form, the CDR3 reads TGTGCCAGCAGTGAATATGACCTCTATGGCTACACCTTC. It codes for CASSEYDLYGYTF.